This entry is about one T cell receptor beta chain. The entry originates in a study of cytomegalovirus exposure and HLA in healthy donors. In germline, CDR1 is LNHNV, CDR2 YYDKDF (reference sequence). The CDR3 consists of 15 residues. J was trimmed by 2 bases and V by 3 bases; bases with no gene match: 4. The PCR had 60 Vbeta and 13 Jbeta primers. Assay used: immunoSEQ multiplex PCR; TCRdb lists only in-frame clones, some missing. Here the sample spans about 100,000 clones, about 77% being singletons. Input material: PBMCs. This sequence joins TRBV15 and TRBJ1-1; 9 nucleotides match TRBD1. The receptor was isolated from a woman younger than 30 in good health and CMV-seropositive. Written as DNA, the CDR3 is TGTGCCACCAGCAGCCGGGGACAGGGCAACACTGAAGCTTTCTTT. Residues: CATSSRGQGNTEAFF.